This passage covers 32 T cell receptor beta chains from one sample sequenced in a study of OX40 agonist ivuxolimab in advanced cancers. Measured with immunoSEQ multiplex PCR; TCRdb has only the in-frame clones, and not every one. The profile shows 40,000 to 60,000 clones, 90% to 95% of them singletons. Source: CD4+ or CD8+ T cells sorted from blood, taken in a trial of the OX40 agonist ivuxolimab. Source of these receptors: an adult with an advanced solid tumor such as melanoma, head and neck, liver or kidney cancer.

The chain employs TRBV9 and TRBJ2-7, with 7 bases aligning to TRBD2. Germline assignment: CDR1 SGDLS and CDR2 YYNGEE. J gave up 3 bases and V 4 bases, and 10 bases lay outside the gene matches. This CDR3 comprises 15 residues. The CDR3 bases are TGTGCCAGCAGCCGGACGGGCGGGAGTTACTACGAGCAGTACTTC. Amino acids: CASSRTGGSYYEQYF.

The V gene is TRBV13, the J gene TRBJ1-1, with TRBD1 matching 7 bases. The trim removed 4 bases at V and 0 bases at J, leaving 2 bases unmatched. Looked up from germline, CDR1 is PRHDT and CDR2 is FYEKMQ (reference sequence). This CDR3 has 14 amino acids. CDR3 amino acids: CASSSGQMNTEAFF. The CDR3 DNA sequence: TGTGCCAGCAGCTCGGGACAGATGAACACTGAAGCTTTCTTT. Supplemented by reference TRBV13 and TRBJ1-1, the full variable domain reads AAGVIQSPRHLIKEKRETATLKCYPIPRHDTVYWYQQGPGQDPQFLISFYEKMQSDKGSIPDRFSAQQFSDYHSELNMSSLELGDSALYFCASSSGQMNTEAFFGQGTRLTVV.

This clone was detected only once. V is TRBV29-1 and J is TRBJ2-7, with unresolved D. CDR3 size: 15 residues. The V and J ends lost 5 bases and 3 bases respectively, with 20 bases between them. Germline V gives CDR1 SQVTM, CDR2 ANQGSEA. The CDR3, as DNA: TGCAGCGTTTTCCGCCCTGGTACGTCCCACTACGAGCAGTACTTC. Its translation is CSVFRPGTSHYEQYF.

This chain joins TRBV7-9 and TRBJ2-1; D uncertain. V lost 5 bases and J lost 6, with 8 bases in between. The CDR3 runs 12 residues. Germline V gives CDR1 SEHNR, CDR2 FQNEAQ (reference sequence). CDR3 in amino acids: CASSRKPNEQFF. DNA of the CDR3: TGTGCCAGCAGCCGAAAACCCAATGAGCAGTTCTTC.

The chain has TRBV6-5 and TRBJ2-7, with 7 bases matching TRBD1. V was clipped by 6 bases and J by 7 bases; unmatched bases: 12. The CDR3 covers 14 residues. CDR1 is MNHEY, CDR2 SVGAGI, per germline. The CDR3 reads CASRKGQDFPEQYF. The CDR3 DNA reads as TGTGCCAGCAGGAAAGGACAGGATTTTCCAGAGCAGTACTTC.

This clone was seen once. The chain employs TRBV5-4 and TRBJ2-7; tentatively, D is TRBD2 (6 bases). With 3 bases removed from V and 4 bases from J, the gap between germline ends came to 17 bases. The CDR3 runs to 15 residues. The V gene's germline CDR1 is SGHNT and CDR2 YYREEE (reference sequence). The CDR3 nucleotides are TGTGCCAGCAGCTCCTTCTCCGGGGGTAGTTACGAGCAGTACTTC. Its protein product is CASSSFSGGSYEQYF.

The CDR3: CSVAPADNEQFF. Here the CDR3 DNA reads TGCAGCGTCGCCCCCGCGGACAATGAGCAGTTCTTC. The chain joins TRBV29-1 to TRBJ2-1; D not certain. The germline gives CDR1 SQVTM, CDR2 ANQGSEA. Trimming cost V 6 bases and J 5 bases, with 11 bases left between them. There are 12 residues in the CDR3.

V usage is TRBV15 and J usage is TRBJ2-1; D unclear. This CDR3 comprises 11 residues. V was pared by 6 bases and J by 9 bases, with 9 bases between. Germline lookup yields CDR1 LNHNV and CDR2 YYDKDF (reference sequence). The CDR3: CATRASGEQFF. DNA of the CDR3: TGTGCCACCAGGGCCAGTGGTGAGCAGTTCTTC.

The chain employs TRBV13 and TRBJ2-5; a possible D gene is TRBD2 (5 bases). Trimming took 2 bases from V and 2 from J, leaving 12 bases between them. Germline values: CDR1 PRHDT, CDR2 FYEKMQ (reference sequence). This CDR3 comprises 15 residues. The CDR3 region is CASSLRTGTQETQYF. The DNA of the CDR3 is TGTGCCAGCAGCTTAAGGACTGGCACACAAGAGACCCAGTACTTC.

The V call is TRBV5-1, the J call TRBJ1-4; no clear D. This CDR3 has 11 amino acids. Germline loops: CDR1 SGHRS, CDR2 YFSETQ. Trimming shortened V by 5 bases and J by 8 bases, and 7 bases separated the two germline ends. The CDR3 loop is CASRFGEKLFF. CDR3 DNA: TGCGCCAGCAGATTCGGGGAAAAACTGTTTTTT.

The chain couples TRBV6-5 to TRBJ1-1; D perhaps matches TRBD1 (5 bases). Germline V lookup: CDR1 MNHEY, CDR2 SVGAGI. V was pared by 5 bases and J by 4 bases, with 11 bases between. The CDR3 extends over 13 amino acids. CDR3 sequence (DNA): TGTGCCAGCAGTCACCAGGGATCCACTGAAGCTTTCTTT. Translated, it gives CASSHQGSTEAFF.

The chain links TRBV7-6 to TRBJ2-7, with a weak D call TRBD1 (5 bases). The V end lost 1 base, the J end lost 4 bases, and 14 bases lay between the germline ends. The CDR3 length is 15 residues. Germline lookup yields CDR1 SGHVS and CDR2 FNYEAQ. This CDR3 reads CASSLEVGSGYEQYF. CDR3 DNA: TGTGCCAGCAGCTTAGAGGTAGGGTCAGGGTACGAGCAGTACTTC.

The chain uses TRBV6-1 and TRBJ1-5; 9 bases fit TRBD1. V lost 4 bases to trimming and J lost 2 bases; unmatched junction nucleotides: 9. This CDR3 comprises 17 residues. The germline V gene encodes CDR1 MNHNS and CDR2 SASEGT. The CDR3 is CASSVGQGLWGNQPQHF. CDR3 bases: TGTGCCAGCAGTGTAGGACAGGGGCTATGGGGCAATCAGCCCCAGCATTTT.

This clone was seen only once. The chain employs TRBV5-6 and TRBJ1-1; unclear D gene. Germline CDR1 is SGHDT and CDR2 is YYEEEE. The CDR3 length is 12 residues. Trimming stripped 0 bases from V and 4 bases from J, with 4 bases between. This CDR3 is CASSLVSTEAFF. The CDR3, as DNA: TGTGCCAGCAGCTTGGTTAGCACTGAAGCTTTCTTT. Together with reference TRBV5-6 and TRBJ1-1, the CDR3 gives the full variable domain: DAGVTQSPTHLIKTRGQQVTLRCSPKSGHDTVSWYQQALGQGPQFIFQYYEEEERQRGNFPDRFSGHQFPNYSSELNVNALLLGDSALYLCASSLVSTEAFFGQGTRLTVV.

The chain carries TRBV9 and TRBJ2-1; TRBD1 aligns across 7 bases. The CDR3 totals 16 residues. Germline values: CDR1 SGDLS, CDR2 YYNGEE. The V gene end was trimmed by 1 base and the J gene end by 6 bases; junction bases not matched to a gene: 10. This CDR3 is CASSVSGTGATNEQFF. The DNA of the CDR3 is TGTGCCAGCAGCGTATCCGGAACAGGGGCAACCAATGAGCAGTTCTTC. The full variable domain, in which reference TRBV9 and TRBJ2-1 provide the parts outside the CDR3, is DSGVTQTPKHLITATGQRVTLRCSPRSGDLSVYWYQQSLDQGLQFLIQYYNGEERAKGNILERFSAQQFPDLHSELNLSSLELGDSALYFCASSVSGTGATNEQFFGPGTRLTVL.

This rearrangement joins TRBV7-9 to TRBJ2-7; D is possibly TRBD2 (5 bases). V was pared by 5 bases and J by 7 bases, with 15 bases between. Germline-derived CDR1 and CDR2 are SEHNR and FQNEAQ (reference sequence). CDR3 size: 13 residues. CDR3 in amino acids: CASSRGPSGEQYF. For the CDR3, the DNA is TGTGCCAGCAGCCGCGGGCCCTCGGGGGAGCAGTACTTC.

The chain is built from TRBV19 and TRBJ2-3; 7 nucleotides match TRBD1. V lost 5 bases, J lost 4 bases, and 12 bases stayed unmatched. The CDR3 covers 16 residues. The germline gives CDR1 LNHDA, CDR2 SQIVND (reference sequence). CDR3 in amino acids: CASSAGRQGLADTQYF. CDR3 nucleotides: TGTGCCAGTAGTGCCGGTAGACAGGGCTTAGCAGATACGCAGTATTTT.

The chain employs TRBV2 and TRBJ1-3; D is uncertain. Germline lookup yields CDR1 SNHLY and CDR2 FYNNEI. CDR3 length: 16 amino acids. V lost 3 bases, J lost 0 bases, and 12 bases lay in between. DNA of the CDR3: TGTGCCAGCAGTGACCCCGGGGTCTACTCTGGAAACACCATATATTTT. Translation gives CASSDPGVYSGNTIYF.

In DNA form, the CDR3 reads TGTGCCAGCAGCCCCATGAACAGGGTCTACAATGAGCAGTTCTTC. It is translated as CASSPMNRVYNEQFF. The rearrangement uses TRBV9 and TRBJ2-1, with D tentatively TRBD1 (6 bases). The CDR3 is 15 residues long. Looked up from germline, CDR1 is SGDLS and CDR2 is YYNGEE. Trimming cost V 4 bases and J 3 bases, with 14 bases left between them.

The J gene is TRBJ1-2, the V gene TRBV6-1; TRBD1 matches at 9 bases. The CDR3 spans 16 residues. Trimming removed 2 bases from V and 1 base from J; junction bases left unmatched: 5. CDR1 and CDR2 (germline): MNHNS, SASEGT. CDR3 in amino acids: CASSERGQGINYGYTF. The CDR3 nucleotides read TGTGCCAGCAGTGAAAGGGGACAGGGCATTAACTATGGCTACACCTTC.

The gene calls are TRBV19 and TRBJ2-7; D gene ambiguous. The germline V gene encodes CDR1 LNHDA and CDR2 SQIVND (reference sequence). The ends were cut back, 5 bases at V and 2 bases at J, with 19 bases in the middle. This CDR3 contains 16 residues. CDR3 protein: CASSELTFGSPYEQYF. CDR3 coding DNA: TGTGCCAGTAGTGAACTGACGTTTGGCAGCCCCTACGAGCAGTACTTC.

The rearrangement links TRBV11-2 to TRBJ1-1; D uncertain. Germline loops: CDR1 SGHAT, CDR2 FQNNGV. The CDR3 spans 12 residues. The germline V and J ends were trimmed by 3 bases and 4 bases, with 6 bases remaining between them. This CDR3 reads CASSFRTTEAFF. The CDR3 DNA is TGTGCCAGCAGCTTCCGGACCACTGAAGCTTTCTTT.

CDR3 coding DNA: TGTGCCAGCAGCCCCTCCGTCCAGCGGGTTGTCGAGCAGTACTTC. It yields the protein CASSPSVQRVVEQYF. V usage is TRBV9 and J usage is TRBJ2-7; D is possibly TRBD2 (6 bases). Trimming took off 4 bases at V and 6 bases at J, with 20 bases between the two ends. The CDR3 sequence is 15 residues long. Germline lookup yields CDR1 SGDLS and CDR2 YYNGEE.

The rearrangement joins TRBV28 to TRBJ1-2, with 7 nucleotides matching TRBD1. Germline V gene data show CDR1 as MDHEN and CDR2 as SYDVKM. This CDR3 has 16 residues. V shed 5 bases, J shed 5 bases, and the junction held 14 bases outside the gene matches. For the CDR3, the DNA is TGTGCCAGCAGTGTGAATCCCCGGGACAGTCCTTATGGCTACACCTTC. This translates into CASSVNPRDSPYGYTF.

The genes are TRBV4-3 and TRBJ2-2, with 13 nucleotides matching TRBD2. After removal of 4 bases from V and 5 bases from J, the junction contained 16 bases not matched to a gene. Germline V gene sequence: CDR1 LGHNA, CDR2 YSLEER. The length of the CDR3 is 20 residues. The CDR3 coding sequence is TGCGCCAGCAGCCTTCAGCTACTAGCGGGAGGGCCAATTCGAACCGGGGAGCTGTTTTTT. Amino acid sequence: CASSLQLLAGGPIRTGELFF.

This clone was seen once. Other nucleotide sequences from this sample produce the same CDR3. Here the CDR3 reads CASSYNSAGSPDTGELFF. The CDR3 DNA reads as TGTGCCAGCAGCTATAATTCGGCTGGCAGTCCGGACACCGGGGAGCTGTTTTTT. The gene calls are TRBV7-6 and TRBJ2-2; D call uncertain. Looked up from germline, CDR1 is SGHVS and CDR2 is FNYEAQ. The CDR3 has 18 amino acids. Trimming removed 4 bases from V and 3 bases from J, with 21 bases in between.

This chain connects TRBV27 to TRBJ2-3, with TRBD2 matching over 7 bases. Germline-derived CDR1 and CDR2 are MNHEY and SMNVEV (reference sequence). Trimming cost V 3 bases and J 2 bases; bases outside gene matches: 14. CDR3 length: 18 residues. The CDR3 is CASSLTGNKRGFTDTQYF. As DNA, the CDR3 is TGTGCCAGCAGTTTGACCGGCAATAAGCGGGGATTCACAGATACGCAGTATTTT.

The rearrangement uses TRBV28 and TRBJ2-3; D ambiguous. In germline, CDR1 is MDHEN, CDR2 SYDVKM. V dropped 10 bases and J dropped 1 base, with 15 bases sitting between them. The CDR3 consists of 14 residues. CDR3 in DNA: TGTGCCACGACATGGGTTCTAGGCACAGATACGCAGTATTTT. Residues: CATTWVLGTDTQYF.

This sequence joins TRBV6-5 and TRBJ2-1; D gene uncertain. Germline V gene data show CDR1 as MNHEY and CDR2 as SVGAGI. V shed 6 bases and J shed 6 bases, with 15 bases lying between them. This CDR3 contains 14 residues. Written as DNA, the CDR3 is TGTGCCAGCAGCACCACCCAATATCGCAATGAGCAGTTCTTC. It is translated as CASSTTQYRNEQFF.

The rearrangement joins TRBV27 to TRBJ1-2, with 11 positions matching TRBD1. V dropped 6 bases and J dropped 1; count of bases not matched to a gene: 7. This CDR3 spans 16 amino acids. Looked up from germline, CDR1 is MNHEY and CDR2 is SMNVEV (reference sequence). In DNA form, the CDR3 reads TGTGCCAGCAGCTTACTGGGACAGGGGGTTAACTATGGCTACACCTTC. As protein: CASSLLGQGVNYGYTF.

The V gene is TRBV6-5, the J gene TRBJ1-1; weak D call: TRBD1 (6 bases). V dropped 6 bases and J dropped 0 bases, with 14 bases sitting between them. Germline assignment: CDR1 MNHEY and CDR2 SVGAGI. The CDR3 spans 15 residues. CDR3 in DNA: TGTGCCAGCAGCAGCAACCGACAGGTGAACACTGAAGCTTTCTTT. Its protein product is CASSSNRQVNTEAFF.

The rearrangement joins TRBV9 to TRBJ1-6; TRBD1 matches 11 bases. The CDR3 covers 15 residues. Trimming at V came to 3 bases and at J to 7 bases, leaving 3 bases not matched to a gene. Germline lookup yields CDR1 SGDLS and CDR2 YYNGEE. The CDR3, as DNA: TGTGCCAGCAGCGACCGGGACAGGGGGAATTCACCCCTCCACTTT. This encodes CASSDRDRGNSPLHF.